A selection of T cell receptor beta chains follows, all from one sample in a study of T-cell reconstitution after alpha-beta-depleted transplantation in children. One entry per CDR3 protein results from TCRdb running MiXCR on the PCR reads. The data hold approximately 420,000 distinct CDR3 sequences, with roughly 11% observed a single time. Sample: PBMCs from the stem cell graft donor, taken from the stem cell graft. These receptors all come from a human donor who donated a stem cell graft to a child with acute myeloid leukemia. CDR3s include the opening cysteine and the closing phenylalanine or tryptophan. Each record gives: J gene, clone size, V gene, D gene, CDR3 DNA, CDR3 protein. The D gene is left open where the match is weak. Rows give clone size only sometimes, using once, few, many, or a class for an expanded clone.

TRBJ2-7	.	TRBV20-1	TRBD1	TGCAGTGCTAGAGATCCAGGGGGTGATCCCTACGAGCAGTACTTC	CSARDPGGDPYEQYF
TRBJ1-5	many	TRBV12-3/TRBV12-4	TRBD1	TGTGCCAGCAGCTCTGACAGGGGCCCGAATCAGCCCCAGCATTTT	CASSSDRGPNQPQHF
TRBJ2-1	.	TRBV12-3/TRBV12-4	TRBD2	TGTGCCAGCGGACTAGCGGGGGACTTTGCTGAGCAGTTCTTC	CASGLAGDFAEQFF
TRBJ2-2	.	TRBV9	TRBD1	TGTGCCAGCAGCCTACGACAGGGATCTAACGGGGAGCTGTTTTTT	CASSLRQGSNGELFF
TRBJ2-7	few	TRBV5-5	TRBD1	TGTGCCAGCAGGGATGGACAGGGGGCTTACGAGCAGTACTTC	CASRDGQGAYEQYF
TRBJ2-3	few	TRBV5-1	.	TGCGCCAGCAGCTTGGGTATTGGGCGGGACACAGATACGCAGTATTTT	CASSLGIGRDTDTQYF
TRBJ2-1	few	TRBV7-2	TRBD2	TGTGCCAGCAGTGGGCGGTTAGCGGGCCGGGAGCAGTTCTTC	CASSGRLAGREQFF
TRBJ2-5	.	TRBV29-1	.	TGCAGCGTTGCAGAATCGACGGAGACCCAGTACTTC	CSVAESTETQYF
TRBJ2-5	.	TRBV20-1	.	TGCAGTGCTAGAGTGGGGGGAGAGAACCAGTACTTC	CSARVGGENQYF
TRBJ2-1	few	TRBV12-3/TRBV12-4	.	TGTGCCAGCAGTTTATTTGGGGGACTGCAGTTCTTC	CASSLFGGLQFF
TRBJ2-1	.	TRBV29-1	TRBD2	TGCAGCGTTGAGGCCCCGAGCGGGAGGTGGGACAATGAGCAGTTCTTC	CSVEAPSGRWDNEQFF
TRBJ2-1	few	TRBV5-1	TRBD2	TGCGCCAGCAGCCCCACCGTAGCGGGGGGGGGCAATGAGCAGTTCTTC	CASSPTVAGGGNEQFF
TRBJ2-2	.	TRBV4-3	TRBD2	TGCGCCAGCAGCCCCCAAGTAGCGGGAGGGGCCGGGGAGCTGTTTTTT	CASSPQVAGGAGELFF